Here is one TCR beta chain with its context. Its target antigen remains unknown. Within one base of it there is no much larger clone, and no base qualities were kept. Counted from cysteine to phenylalanine, this CDR3 has 13 amino acids. The sequence is cut down to CDR3 DNA, 39 bases in frame from base 1. The CDR1 and CDR2 encoded by the germline V gene are SGHVS and FQNEAQ. V sheds 3 bases and J sheds 3 bases, leaving 8 bases between their ends. The library was produced with the immunoSEQ multiplex PCR assay. A mixture of 60 forward primers for TCR Vbeta segments and 13 reverse primers for TCR Jbeta segments was used in the multiplex PCR. The CDR3 region of rearranged TCR beta genes was amplified from genomic DNA with a multiplex PCR assay. The amplified TCR beta libraries were sequenced on the Illumina HiSeq System as 87-base-pair reads. The study's own analysis went as follows. A later analysis tallied around 87 million unique TCR beta chains across the 666 repertoires, and about 12 million of those chains were shared by two or more donors. Raw reads were error-corrected and collapsed into unique sequences with a nearest-neighbor algorithm that merged closely related sequences to remove PCR and sequencing errors. To assign V, D and J gene segments, CDR3 sequences were aligned to IMGT reference sequences. Each retained sequence needed at least a six-nucleotide match to both a V gene segment and a J gene segment. Rearrangements were called productive when the CDR3 lacked stop codons and stayed in frame with V and J; all others were non-productive. Following IMGT convention, CDR3 was defined as the stretch from the second conserved V-encoded cysteine to the conserved J-encoded phenylalanine. Sequences without an unambiguous match to a single V gene segment were excluded from the earlier analysis of about 640 of the donors. In an earlier analysis of 500 to 750 of the donors, V segments were called functional above 56.7% productive rearrangements and were called segregating when the between-donor standard deviation exceeded 5%. A statistical classification framework was built to diagnose cytomegalovirus status from the catalog of TCR beta chain sequences. In a later analysis, TCR nucleotide sequences were compared against IMGT/GENE-DB human TR gene sequences so that V and J genes could be assigned. The TCRdist pipeline was used in a later analysis to assign CDR3 sequences and most-parsimonious VDJ recombination scenarios. In a later analysis, every TCR beta chain was defined by the combination of its CDR3 amino acid sequence and its V-gene family, and reads without a unique V-gene family were dropped. To address suspected cross-contamination and a sequencing artifact, a later analysis removed roughly 580 highly shared, low-generation-probability nucleotide sequences. In a later analysis, a clonal expansion index was calculated for each public chain from normalized within-repertoire ranks of inferred template counts. In a later analysis, generation probabilities were computed with a VDJ recombination model fitted to out-of-frame rearrangements, and the resulting probabilities were checked against IGoR. In a later analysis, TCR-TCR, TCR-HLA and TCR-CMV co-occurrence was scored with hypergeometric tests, and a repertoire-size bias correction was applied to TCR pairs. To estimate false discovery rates, a later analysis permuted the HLA or CMV assignments 20 times. In a later analysis, co-occurring TCRs were grouped using DBSCAN, with TCRdist sequence similarity added in when clustering inside HLA-allele-positive subsets. For co-occurrence clustering, repertoires with fewer than 30,000 or more than 120,000 public chains were excluded, along with about five repertoires with anomalous nucleotide sharing. Entries here come from immuneACCESS through TCRdb and include only in-frame sequences with V and J called. Some clones fail to appear in such tables; in the studies checked, an unresolved V gene covers under half of the shortfall, and the cause of the remainder is unknown. V and J calls and clone size come straight from that table; D and trimming were deduced from the DNA. The sample records around 97,000 clones, less than 9.5% of which are singletons. The ten largest clones represent around 4.9% of the sample.

This sample is drawn from a study of cytomegalovirus exposure and HLA in healthy donors (dated 2017 in TCRdb). Some background on the complete study: In an earlier analysis of fewer than 750 of the donors, about 260 Gb of sequence data and 90 million to 120 million unique TCR beta sequences from 180 million or so T cells were reported. Roughly 300 gigabases of sequencing data and roughly 81 million unique TCR sequences made up an early release that covered 500 to 700 HLA-typed donors. Among the roughly 390 genotyped donors, around 79% belonged to the genetic ancestry cluster associated with self-reported Caucasian donors. The aim of the study was to test whether cataloging public T cell receptors could identify signatures of past pathogen exposure. The T cell repertoires of about 700 subjects were profiled by immunosequencing and related to cytomegalovirus serostatus. Besides the first cohort of more than 650 subjects, a separate validation cohort made up of over 95 different subjects was used. To predict cytomegalovirus infection status, the study brought together high-throughput TCR immunosequencing, statistical association of individual TCRs with disease status, and machine learning. A later analysis re-analyzed previously published TCR beta repertoires from about 600 donors and added high-resolution HLA genotyping to study TCR occurrence patterns. The later analysis used no new phenotypic data to find candidate immune exposures, relying instead on TCR beta sequences and their occurrence across donors. To decide whether each TCR beta V gene segment behaved as functional or pseudogenic, an earlier analysis of over 500 of the donors relied on high-throughput TCR beta sequencing. Donor age, sex, ethnicity and CMV serostatus were collected together with the repertoire data. A later genetic analysis used genome-wide SNP genotypes for about 60% of the 666 donors, treating that subset as a discovery cohort. Every repertoire in the discovery cohort had been generated on one and the same sequencing platform. Class I and class II HLA loci were covered by the typing at four-digit resolution. The number of donors typed differed by locus, with about 629-630 for A, B, C, DRB1 and DQB1, around 500 for DQA1, 600 to 610 for DPA1, and roughly 450 for DPB1. A handful of DR-DQ haplotypes were handled as single units for association and clustering because linkage in the cohort was strong. On average, 235,054 unique TCR beta nucleotide sequences were sequenced per donor among 398 genotyped donors of the cohort, with 15% to 20% of those sequences being non-productive. Overall study results and their limits: In a later analysis, the rate of TCR association differed among HLA loci, with DRB1 alleles having the most associated TCRs and HLA-C alleles having the fewest. Linkage disequilibrium might explain the correlated functional status among segregating V segments, but an unknown experimental factor could not be ruled out. Several of the top co-occurrence clusters appeared to be linked to parvovirus B19, influenza, CMV and Epstein-Barr virus, according to a later analysis. The 87-base-pair reads could not distinguish some IMGT-functional V segments, including TRBV6-2 and TRBV6-3, so those segments were excluded. Sequencing depth was assumed to be roughly uniform across donors in the presence/absence analyses, though that assumption may not hold. The earlier analysis of a few hundred of the donors excluded some 15 rarely observed V segments, including chromosome 9 orphons, because counts were too low. A later analysis found that most CMV-associated TCR beta chains appeared HLA-restricted, with HLA associations seemingly driven largely by CMV exposure. A further reported finding was that TCR beta sequences accurately predicted the HLA-A and HLA-B alleles for most subjects in the first cohort. Most TCR sequences were observed very rarely across donors, whereas some public TCRs were present in many individuals. The study gave a list of some 150 TCR beta chains associated with cytomegalovirus. A later genetic analysis associated a missense DCLRE1C variant with V-gene and J-gene trimming of TCR beta chains, and an independent cohort replicated the association. Assigning TCR associations to individual alleles was difficult when HLA alleles, especially DR and DQ, strongly co-occurred. The only immune exposure information available for the cohort was CMV serostatus. According to a later genetic analysis, donors in an Asian-associated ancestry cluster had fewer N-insertions in productive TCRs than the roughly 700-donor mean. In a later analysis, some 18,000 TCR beta sequences were associated with specific HLA alleles at a false discovery rate of 0.05. In vitro tests confirmed that a few of the cytomegalovirus-associated TCR beta chains recognize cytomegalovirus antigens. Cytomegalovirus status was reported to be diagnosed by the classifier with high specificity and sensitivity in both the original and validation cohorts. According to the authors, the approach could potentially be generalized to other disease states and immunological phenotypes. In a later analysis, HLA-associated TCR beta chains were found to be more clonally expanded and to have lower generation probabilities than equally common non-associated chains. Broadly in line with IMGT annotations, most TCR beta V segments showed up in productive rearrangements about 87% or about 30% of the time in an earlier analysis of under 700 of the donors. A cluster of highly shared sequence variants was judged likely to be a technical artifact of the sequencing pipeline. This cohort had only TCR beta chains sequenced, and the lack of alpha or paired-chain data limited which features could be detected. HLA typing was unavailable for some donors at each locus, so association tests used only the typed subset.

The cohort was made up of several hundred healthy bone marrow donors. At the time of sampling, every cohort member was nominally healthy, though immune exposures that went unrecorded were likely present. The donor was CMV seropositive and belonged to the group of 250 to 350 seropositive cohort members. A peripheral blood sample was provided by each donor, and peripheral blood mononuclear cells were used for TCR beta sequencing. The Qiagen DNeasy Blood Extraction Kit was used to extract genomic DNA from the blood cell samples. Sequencing was done on a sample of PBMCs. Recombination connected TRBV7-8 to TRBJ1-1; the D gene assignment is ambiguous. The origin of this receptor is a man over 45 in good health and CMV-seropositive. The DNA sequence is TGTGCCAGCAGCTTCCCACCAGACACTGAAGCTTTCTTT. Translated, this gives CASSFPPDTEAFF.